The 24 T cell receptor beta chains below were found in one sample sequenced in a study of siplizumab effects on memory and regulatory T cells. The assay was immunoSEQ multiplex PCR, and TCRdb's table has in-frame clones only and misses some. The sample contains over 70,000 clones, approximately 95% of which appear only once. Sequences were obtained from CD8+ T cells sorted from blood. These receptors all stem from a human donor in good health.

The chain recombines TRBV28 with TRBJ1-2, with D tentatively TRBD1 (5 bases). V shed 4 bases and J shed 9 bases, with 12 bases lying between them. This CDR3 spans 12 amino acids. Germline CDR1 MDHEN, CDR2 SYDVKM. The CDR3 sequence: CASSSFRERYTF. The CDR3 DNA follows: TGTGCCAGCAGTTCCTTCAGGGAGCGCTACACCTTC.

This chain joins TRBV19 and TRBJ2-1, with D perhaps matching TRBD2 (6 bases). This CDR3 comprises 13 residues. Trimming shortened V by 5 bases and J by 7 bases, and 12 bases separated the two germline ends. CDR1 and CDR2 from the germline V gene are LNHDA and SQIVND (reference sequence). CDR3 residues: CASSAGLGNEQFF. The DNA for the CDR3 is TGTGCCAGTAGTGCGGGACTGGGGAATGAGCAGTTCTTC.

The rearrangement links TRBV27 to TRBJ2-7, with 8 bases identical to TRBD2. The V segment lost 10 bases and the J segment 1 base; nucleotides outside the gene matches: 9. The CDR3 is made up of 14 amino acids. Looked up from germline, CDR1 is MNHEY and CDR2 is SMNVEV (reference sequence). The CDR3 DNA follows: TGTGCCACCTCTCTAGCGGGCTTATCCTACGAGCAGTACTTC. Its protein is CATSLAGLSYEQYF.

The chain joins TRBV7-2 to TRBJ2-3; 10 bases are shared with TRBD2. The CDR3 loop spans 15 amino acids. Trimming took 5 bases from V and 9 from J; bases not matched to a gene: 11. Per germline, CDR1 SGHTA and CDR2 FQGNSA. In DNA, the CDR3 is TGTGCCAGCAGCCCGCCGCTAGCGGGAGACGAGACGCAGTATTTT. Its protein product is CASSPPLAGDETQYF.

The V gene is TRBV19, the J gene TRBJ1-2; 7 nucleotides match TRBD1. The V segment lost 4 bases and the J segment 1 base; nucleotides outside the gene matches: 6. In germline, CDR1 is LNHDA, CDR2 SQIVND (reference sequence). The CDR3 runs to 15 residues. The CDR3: CASSSRGDSNYGYTF. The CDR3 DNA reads TGTGCCAGTAGTAGCCGTGGGGACAGTAACTATGGCTACACCTTC.

The CDR3 coding sequence is TGTGCCAGCAGGTCCCGGGGGGAGAACACTGAAGCTTTCTTT. Amino acids: CASRSRGENTEAFF. The chain combines TRBV28 with TRBJ1-1, with D maybe TRBD1 (5 bases). Germline CDR1 is MDHEN and CDR2 is SYDVKM. With 6 bases removed from V and 1 base from J, the gap between germline ends came to 12 bases. This CDR3 is built from 14 residues.

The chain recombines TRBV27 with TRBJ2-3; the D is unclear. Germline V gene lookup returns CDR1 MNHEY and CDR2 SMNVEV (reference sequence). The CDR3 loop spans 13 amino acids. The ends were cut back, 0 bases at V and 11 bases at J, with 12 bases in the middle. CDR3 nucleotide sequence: TGTGCCAGCAGTTTATCTATACGGCGCGAGCAGTATTTT. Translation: CASSLSIRREQYF.

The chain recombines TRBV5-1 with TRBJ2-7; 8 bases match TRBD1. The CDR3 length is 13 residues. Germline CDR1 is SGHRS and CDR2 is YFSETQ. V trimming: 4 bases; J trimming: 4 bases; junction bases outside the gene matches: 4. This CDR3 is CASSTDRVYEQYF. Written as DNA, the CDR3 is TGCGCCAGCAGCACGGACAGGGTGTACGAGCAGTACTTC.

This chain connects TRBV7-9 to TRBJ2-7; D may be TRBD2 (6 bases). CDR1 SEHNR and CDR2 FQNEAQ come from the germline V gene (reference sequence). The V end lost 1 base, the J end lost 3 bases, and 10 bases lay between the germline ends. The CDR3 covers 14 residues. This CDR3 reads CASSLVRGDYEQYF. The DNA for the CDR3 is TGTGCCAGCAGCTTAGTGCGGGGAGACTACGAGCAGTACTTC.

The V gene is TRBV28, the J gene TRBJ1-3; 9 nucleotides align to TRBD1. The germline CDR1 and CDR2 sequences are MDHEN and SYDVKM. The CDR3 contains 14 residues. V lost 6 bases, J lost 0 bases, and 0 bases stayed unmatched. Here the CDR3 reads CASRTGGSGNTIYF. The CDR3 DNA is TGTGCCAGCAGGACAGGGGGCTCTGGAAACACCATATATTTT.

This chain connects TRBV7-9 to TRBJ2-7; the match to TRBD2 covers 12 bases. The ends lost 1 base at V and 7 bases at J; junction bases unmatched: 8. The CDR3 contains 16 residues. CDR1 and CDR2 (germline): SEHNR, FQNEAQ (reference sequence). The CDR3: CASSLELAGGPGEQYF. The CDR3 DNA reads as TGTGCCAGCAGCTTAGAACTAGCGGGGGGACCCGGGGAGCAGTACTTC.

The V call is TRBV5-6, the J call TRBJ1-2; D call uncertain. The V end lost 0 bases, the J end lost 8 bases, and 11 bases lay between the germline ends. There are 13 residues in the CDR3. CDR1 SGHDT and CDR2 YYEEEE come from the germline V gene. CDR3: CASSLDPPRGYTF. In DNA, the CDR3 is TGTGCCAGCAGCTTGGACCCTCCTCGAGGCTACACCTTC.

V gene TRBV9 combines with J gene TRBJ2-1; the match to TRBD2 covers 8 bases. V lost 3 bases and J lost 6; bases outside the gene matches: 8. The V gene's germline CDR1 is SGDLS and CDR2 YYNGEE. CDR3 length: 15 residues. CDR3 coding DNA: TGTGCCAGCAGCGGTAGCGGGAATTGGGGCAATGAGCAGTTCTTC. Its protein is CASSGSGNWGNEQFF.

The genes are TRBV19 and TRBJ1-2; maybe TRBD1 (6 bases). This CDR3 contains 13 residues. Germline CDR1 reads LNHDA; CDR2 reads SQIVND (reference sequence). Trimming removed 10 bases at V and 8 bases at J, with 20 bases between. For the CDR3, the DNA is TGTGCCACCCCCGGGGGCGAGAGGGAAGGCTACACCTTC. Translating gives CATPGGEREGYTF.

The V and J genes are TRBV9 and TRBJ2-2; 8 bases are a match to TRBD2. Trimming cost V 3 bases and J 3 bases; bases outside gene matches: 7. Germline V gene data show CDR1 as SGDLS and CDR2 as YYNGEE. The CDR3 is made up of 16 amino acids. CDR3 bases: TGTGCCAGCAGCGCGATTAGCGGGACATACACCGGGGAGCTGTTTTTT. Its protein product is CASSAISGTYTGELFF.

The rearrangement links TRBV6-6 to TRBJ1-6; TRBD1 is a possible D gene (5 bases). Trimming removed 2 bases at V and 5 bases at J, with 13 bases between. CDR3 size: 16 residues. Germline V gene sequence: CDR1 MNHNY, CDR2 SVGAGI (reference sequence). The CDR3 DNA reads TGTGCCAGCAGTTACCCCAGGGAACTTAATAATTCACCCCTCCACTTT. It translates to CASSYPRELNNSPLHF.

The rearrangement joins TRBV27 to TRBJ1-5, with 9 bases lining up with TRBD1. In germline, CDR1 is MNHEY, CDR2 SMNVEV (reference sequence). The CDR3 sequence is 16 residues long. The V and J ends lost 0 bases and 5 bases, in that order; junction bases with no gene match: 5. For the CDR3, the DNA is TGTGCCAGCAGTTTATCGATTCGGACAGGGGATCAGCCCCAGCATTTT. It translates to CASSLSIRTGDQPQHF.

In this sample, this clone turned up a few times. CDR3 DNA: TGTGCCAGCAGTTACAGGACGGTGAACACTGAAGCTTTCTTT. Protein: CASSYRTVNTEAFF. V usage is TRBV6-5 and J usage is TRBJ1-1; the D is unclear. This CDR3 contains 14 residues. Trimming left V 2 bases short and J 0 bases short, with 7 bases between. CDR1 is MNHEY and CDR2 is SVGAGI in the germline V gene.

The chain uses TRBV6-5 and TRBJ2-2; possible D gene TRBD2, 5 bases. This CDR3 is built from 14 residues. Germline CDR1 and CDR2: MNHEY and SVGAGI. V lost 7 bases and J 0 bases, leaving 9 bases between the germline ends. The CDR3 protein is CASTGGSNTGELFF. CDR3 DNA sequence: TGTGCCAGCACGGGCGGGTCGAACACCGGGGAGCTGTTTTTT.

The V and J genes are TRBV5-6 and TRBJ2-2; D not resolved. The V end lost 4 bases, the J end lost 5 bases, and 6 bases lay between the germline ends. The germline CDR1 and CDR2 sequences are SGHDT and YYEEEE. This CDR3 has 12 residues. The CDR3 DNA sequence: TGTGCCAGCAGCCTTCAGACCGGGGAGCTGTTTTTT. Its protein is CASSLQTGELFF. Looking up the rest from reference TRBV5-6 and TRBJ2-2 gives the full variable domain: DAGVTQSPTHLIKTRGQQVTLRCSPKSGHDTVSWYQQALGQGPQFIFQYYEEEERQRGNFPDRFSGHQFPNYSSELNVNALLLGDSALYLCASSLQTGELFFGEGSRLTVL.

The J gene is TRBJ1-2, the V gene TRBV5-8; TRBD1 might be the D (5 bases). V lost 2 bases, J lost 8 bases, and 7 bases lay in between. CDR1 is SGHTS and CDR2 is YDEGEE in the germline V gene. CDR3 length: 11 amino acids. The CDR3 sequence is CASSFWDGYTF. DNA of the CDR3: TGTGCCAGCAGCTTTTGGGACGGCTACACCTTC.

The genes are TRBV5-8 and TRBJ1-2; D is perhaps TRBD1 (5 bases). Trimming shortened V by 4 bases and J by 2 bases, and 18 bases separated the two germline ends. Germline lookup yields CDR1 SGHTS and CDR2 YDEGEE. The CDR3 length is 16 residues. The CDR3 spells CASSVIRTSRNYGYTF. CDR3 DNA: TGTGCCAGCAGCGTAATAAGGACATCACGGAACTATGGCTACACCTTC.

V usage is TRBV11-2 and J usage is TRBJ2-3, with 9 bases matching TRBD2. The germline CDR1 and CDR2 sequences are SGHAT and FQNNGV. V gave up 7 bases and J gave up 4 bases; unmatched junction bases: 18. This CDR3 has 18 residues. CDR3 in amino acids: CASNNEFLAGGPSDTQYF. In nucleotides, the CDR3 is TGTGCCAGCAACAATGAGTTTTTGGCGGGAGGGCCCTCAGATACGCAGTATTTT.

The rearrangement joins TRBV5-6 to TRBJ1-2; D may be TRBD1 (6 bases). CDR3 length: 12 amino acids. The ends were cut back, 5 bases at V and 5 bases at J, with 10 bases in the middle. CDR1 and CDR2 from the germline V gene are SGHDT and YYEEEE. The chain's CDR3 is CASRQGSYGYTF. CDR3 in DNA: TGTGCCAGCAGACAGGGTTCTTATGGCTACACCTTC.